The T cell receptor (beta chain) under discussion was sequenced for a study of beta chain features in type 1 diabetes. This clone showed up just a few times. Antigen unknown. Study results and limitations: TCRB CDR3s from Type 1 diabetes patients were moderately but significantly shorter in all four CD4+ subsets.

Sequencing targeted expressed TCRB transcripts, as all isolated RNA had been reverse transcribed. The method was immunoSEQ multiplex PCR; TCRdb's version includes in-frame clones alone and lacks a portion of them. The sample consists of hundreds of thousands of clones, approximately 10% of them appearing once. This TCR came from a man under 40 with type 1 diabetes. Sequenced material: central memory CD4+ T cells from blood.

CDR3: CASSSTGGTTDTQYF. DNA of the CDR3: TGTGCCAGCAGCTCGACAGGGGGGACCACAGATACGCAGTATTTT. The chain uses TRBV7-2 and TRBJ2-3, with TRBD1 matching over 9 bases. The trim removed 4 bases at V and 2 bases at J, leaving 4 bases unmatched. The CDR3 length is 15 residues. Germline CDR1 is SGHTA and CDR2 is FQGNSA.